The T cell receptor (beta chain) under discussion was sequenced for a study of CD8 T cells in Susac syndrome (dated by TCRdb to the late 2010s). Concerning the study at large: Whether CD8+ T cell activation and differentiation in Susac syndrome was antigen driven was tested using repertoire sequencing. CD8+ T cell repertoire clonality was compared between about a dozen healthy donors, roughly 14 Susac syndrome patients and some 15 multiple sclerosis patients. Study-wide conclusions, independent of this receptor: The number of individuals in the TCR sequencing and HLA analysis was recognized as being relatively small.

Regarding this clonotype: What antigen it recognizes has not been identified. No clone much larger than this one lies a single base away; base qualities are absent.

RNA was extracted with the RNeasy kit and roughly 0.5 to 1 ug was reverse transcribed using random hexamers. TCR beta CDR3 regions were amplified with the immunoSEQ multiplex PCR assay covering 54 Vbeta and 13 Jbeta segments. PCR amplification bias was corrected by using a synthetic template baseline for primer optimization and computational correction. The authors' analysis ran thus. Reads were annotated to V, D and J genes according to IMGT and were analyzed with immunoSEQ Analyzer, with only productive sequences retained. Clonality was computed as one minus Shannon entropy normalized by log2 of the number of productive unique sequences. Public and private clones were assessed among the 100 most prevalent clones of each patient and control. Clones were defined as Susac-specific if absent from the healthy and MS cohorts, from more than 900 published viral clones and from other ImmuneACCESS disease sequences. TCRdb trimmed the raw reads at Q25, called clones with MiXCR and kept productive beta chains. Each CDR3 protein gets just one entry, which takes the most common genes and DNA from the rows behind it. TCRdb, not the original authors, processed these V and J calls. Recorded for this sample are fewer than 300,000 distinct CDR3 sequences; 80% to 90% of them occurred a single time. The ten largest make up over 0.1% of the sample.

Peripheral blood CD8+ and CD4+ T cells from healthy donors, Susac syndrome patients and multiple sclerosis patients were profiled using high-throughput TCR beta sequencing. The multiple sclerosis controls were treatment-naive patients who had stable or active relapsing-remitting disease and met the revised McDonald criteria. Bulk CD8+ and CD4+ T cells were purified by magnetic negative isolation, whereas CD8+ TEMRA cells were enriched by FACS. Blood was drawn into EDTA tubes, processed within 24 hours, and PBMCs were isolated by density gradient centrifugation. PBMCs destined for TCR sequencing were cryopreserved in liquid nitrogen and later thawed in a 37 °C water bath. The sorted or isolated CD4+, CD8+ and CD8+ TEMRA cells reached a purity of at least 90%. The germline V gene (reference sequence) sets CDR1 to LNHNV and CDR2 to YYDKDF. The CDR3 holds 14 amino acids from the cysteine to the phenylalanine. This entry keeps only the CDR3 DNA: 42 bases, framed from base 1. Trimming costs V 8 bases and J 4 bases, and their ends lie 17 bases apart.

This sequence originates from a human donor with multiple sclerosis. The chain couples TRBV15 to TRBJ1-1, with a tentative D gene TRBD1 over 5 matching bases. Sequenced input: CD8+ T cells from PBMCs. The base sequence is TGTGCCACCCTCGGTACGGGGGAAGGCACTGAAGCTTTCTTT. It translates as CATLGTGEGTEAFF.